Sequencing of this T cell receptor beta chain was carried out in a study of blood T cells in healthy people across ages. The study's findings and limits: Whereas aged donors had fewer naive CD4+ cells, long-lived donors had more of them and higher diversity. The unknown donor CMV status may have confounded expanded clonotype changes. Age showed a roughly linear inverse relationship with TCR beta diversity per million T cells.

The germline V gene encodes CDR1 LNHNV and CDR2 YYDKDF (reference sequence). The CDR3 is 16 residues long. Every sample gave at least 6 micrograms of total RNA when it was extracted. Combining a sample-barcoded 5' primer with a J-beta primer mix, a second PCR ran for 7 to 11 cycles. MiXCR, run by TCRdb on the 5' RACE reads, gives a single entry per CDR3 protein. The sample shows hundreds of thousands of distinct CDR3 sequences, 20% to 30% of them seen only once. For this clonotype: As yet, its antigen is unknown.

The data also belong to a second study, concerning T cells of mothers and their children.

The chain carries TRBV15 and TRBJ2-5, with D perhaps matching TRBD1 (6 bases). The end of the DNA aligns better with TRBJ2-1, so the J call may be wrong. Specimen: blood. The sequence was collected from a boy aged 5-17 years in good health. This CDR3 reads CATSRQTGTTYNEQFF. DNA for the CDR3: TGTGCCACCAGCAGGCAGACCGGGACAACCTACAATGAGCAGTTCTTC.